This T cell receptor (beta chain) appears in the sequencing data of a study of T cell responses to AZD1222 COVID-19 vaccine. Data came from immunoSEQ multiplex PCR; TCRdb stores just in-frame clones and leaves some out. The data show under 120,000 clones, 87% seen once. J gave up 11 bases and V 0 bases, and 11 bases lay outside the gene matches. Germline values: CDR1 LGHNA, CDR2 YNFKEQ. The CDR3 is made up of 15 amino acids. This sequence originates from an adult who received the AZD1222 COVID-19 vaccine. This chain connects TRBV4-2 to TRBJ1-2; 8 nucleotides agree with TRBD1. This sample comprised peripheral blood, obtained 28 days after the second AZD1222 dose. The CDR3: CASSQDWQGATRYTF. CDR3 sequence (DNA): TGTGCCAGCAGCCAAGATTGGCAGGGGGCAACGCGTTACACCTTC.